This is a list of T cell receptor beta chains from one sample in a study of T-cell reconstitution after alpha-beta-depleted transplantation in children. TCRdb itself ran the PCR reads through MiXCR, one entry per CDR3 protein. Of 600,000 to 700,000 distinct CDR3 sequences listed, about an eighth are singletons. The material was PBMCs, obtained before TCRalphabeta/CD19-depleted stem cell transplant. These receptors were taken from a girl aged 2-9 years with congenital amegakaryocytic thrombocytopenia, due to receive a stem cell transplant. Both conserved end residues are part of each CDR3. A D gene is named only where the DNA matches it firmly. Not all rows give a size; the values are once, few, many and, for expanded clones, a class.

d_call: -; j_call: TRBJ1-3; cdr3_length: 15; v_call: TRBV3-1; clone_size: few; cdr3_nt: TGTGCCAGCAGCCAAGATCGAATCGCTGGAAACACCATATATTTT; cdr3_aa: CASSQDRIAGNTIYF
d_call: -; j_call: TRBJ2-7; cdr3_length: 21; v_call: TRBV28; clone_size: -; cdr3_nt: TGTGCCAGCAGTAGGCCCATATTTACGCGTTACCGCGGAGGACACTTCTACGAGCAGTACTTC; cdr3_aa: CASSRPIFTRYRGGHFYEQYF
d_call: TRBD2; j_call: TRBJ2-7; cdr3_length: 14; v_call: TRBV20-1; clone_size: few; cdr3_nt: TGCAGTGCTCCCATGGTAGCGGGAGCGGGGGAGCAGTACTTC; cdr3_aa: CSAPMVAGAGEQYF
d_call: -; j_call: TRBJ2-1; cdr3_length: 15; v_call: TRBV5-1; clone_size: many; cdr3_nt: TGCGCCAGCAGCTTGGTGGGACTTCTAAACAATGAGCAGTTCTTC; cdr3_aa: CASSLVGLLNNEQFF
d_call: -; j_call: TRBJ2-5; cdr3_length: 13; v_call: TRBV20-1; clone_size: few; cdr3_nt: TGCTCCGCCCCTCCATCCCGAGGGGAGACCCAGTACTTC; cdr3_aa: CSAPPSRGETQYF
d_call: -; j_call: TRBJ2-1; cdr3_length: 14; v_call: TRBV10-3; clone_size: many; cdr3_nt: TGTGCCATCAGTGACGGGGAGGGGGACAATGAGCAGTTCTTC; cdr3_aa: CAISDGEGDNEQFF
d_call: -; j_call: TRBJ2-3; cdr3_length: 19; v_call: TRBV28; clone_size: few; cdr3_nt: TGTGCCAGCAGTTTATCCCGATGGGAGGGGGGCCTCCTTTCAGATACGCAGTATTTT; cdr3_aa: CASSLSRWEGGLLSDTQYF
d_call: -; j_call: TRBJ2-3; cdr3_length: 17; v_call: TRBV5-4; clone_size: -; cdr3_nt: TGTGCCAGCAGCTTGGGAGTGGGAGAATCTAGCACAGATACGCAGTATTTT; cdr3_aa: CASSLGVGESSTDTQYF
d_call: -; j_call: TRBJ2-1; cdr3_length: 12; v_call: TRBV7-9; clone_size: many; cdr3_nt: TGTGCCAGCAGCTTATCCTCACCTGAGCAGTTCTTC; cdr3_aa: CASSLSSPEQFF
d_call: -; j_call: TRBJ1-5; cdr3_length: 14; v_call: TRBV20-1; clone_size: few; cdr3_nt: TGCAGTGCTAGAGCGCGGAATAGCAATCAGCCCCAGCATTTT; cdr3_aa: CSARARNSNQPQHF
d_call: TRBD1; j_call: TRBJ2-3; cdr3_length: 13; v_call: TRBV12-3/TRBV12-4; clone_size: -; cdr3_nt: TGTGCCAGCAGTTCACGACCTAGGGGGCCGCAGTATTTT; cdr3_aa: CASSSRPRGPQYF
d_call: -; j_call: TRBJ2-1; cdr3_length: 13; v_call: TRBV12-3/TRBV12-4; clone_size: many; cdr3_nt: TGTGCCAGCAGGAGATCCCCGGTCGATGAGCAGTTCTTC; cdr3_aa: CASRRSPVDEQFF
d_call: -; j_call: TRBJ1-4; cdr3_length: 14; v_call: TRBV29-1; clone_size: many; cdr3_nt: TGCAGCGTTGAGGACGCCTACCTTAATGAAAAACTGTTTTTT; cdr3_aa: CSVEDAYLNEKLFF
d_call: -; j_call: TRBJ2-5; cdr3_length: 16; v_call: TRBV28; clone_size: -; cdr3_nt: TGTGCCAGCAGCCGGTCGGTCGGTCCGGACACAGAGACCCAGTACTTC; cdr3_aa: CASSRSVGPDTETQYF
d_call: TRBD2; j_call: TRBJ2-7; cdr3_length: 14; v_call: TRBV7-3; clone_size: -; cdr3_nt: TGTGCCAGCAGCCCGGGACTAGCGGGAGACGAGCAGTACTTC; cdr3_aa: CASSPGLAGDEQYF
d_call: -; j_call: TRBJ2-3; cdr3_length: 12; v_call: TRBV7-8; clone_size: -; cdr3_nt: TGTGCCAGCAGGGGAGTACCAGATACGCAGTATTTT; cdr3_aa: CASRGVPDTQYF
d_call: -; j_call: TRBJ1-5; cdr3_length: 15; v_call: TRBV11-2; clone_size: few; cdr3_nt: TGTGCCAGCAGCTTAAACGGCGGCCTCAATCAGCCCCAGCATTTT; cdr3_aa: CASSLNGGLNQPQHF
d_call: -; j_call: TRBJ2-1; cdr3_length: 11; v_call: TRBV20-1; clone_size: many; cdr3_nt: TGCAGTGCTAGAAGGGCCTATGAGCAGTTCTTC; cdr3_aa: CSARRAYEQFF
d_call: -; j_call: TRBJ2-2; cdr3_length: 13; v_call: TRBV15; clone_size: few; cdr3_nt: TGTGCCACCAGCAGAGATAGTATCGGGGAGCTGTTTTTT; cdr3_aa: CATSRDSIGELFF
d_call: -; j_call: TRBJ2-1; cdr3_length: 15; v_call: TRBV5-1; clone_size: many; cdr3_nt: TGCGCCAGCAGCACCAGCCACGCTAGCGCTGACGAGCAGTTCTTC; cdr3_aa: CASSTSHASADEQFF
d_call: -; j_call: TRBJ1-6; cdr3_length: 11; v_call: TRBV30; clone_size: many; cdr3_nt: TGTGCGACACAGCGGAATTCACCCCTCCACTTT; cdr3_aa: CATQRNSPLHF
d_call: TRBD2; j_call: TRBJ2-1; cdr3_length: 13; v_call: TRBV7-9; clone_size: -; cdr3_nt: TGTGCCAGCCTGACTAGCGGGATCGGTGAGCAGTTCTTC; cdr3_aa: CASLTSGIGEQFF
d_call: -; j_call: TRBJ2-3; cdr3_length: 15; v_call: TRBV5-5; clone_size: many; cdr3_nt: TGTGCCAGCAGCTTGGTCCCTTCGCGCGCAGATACGCAGTATTTT; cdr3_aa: CASSLVPSRADTQYF
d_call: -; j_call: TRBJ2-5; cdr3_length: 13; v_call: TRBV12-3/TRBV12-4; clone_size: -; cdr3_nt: TGTGCCAGCAGCCGAGACCTAGGGGAGACCCAGTACTTC; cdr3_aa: CASSRDLGETQYF
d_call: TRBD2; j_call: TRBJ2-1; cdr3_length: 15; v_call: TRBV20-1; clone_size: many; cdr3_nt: TGCAGTGCTAGAAGTGGCCTAGCGGGAGTTCATGAGCAGTTCTTC; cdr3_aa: CSARSGLAGVHEQFF
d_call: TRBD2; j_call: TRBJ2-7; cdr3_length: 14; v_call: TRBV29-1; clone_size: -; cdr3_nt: TGCAGCGTTGAAGGTGCGGGAGGGTTTTACGAGCAGTACTTC; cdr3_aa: CSVEGAGGFYEQYF
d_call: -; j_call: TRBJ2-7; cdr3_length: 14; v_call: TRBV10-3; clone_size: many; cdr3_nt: TGTGCCATCAGTGAGTCCGGACCCCACTACGAGCAGTACTTC; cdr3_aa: CAISESGPHYEQYF
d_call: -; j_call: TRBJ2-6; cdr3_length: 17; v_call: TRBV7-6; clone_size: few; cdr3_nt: TGTGCCAGCAGCCCTTTACCTCAAGGCTCTGGGGCCAACGTCCTGACTTTC; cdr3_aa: CASSPLPQGSGANVLTF
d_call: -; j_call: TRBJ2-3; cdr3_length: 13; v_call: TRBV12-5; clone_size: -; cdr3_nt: TGTGCTAGTGGGAGGGAAGCCACAGATACGCAGTATTTT; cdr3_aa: CASGREATDTQYF
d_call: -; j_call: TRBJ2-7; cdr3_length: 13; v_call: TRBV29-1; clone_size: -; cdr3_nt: TGCAGCGCCGTCCGGGCAGTGACCTACGAGCAGTACTTC; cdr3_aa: CSAVRAVTYEQYF
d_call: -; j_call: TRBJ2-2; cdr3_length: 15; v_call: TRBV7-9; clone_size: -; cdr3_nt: TGTGCCAGCAGGGCGGGACAAAAGAACACCGGGGAGCTGTTTTTT; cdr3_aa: CASRAGQKNTGELFF
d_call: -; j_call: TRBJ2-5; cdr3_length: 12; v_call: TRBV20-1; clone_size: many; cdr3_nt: TGCAGTGCTCGACAGCCCCAAGAGACCCAGTACTTC; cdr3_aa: CSARQPQETQYF
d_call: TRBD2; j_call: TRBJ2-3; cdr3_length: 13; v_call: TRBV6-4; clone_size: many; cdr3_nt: TGTGCCAGCAGTGAGCGGGAGACAGATACGCAGTATTTT; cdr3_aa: CASSERETDTQYF
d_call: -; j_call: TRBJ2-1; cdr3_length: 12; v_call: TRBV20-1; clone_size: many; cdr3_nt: TGCAGTGCTAGAGATTTGTTTCAAGAGCAGTTCTTC; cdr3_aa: CSARDLFQEQFF
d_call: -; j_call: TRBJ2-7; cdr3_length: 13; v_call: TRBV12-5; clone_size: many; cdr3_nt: TGTGCTAGTGGTTTGCATAACCCCTACGAGCAGTACTTC; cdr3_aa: CASGLHNPYEQYF
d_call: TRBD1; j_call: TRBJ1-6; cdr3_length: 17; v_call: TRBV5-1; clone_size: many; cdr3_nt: TGCGCCAGCAGCCCTGGGACAGCGCATCGTTCAGATTCACCCCTCCACTTT; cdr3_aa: CASSPGTAHRSDSPLHF
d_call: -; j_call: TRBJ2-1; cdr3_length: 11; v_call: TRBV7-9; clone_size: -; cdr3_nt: TGTGCCACCTTCAGGGTGAATGAGCAGTTCTTC; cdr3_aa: CATFRVNEQFF
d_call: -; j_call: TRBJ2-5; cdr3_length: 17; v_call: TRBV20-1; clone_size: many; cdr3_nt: TGCAGTGCTGGCGTCGGGACCCCCGACCTTGCGTTGGAGACCCAGTACTTC; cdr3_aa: CSAGVGTPDLALETQYF
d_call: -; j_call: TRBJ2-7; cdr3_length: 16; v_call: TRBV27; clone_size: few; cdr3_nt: TGTGCCAGCAGTTTGGGGCCGGATGTCCCTACCTACGAGCAGTACTTC; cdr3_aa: CASSLGPDVPTYEQYF
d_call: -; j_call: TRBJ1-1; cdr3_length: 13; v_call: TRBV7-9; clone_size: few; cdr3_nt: TGTGCCAGCAGCGAGATGTCCGAGACTGAAGCTTTCTTT; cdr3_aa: CASSEMSETEAFF
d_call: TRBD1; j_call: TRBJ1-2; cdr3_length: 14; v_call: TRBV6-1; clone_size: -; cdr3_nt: TGTGCCAGCAGTGTCGGACAGGGAAGGTATGGCTACACCTTC; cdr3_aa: CASSVGQGRYGYTF
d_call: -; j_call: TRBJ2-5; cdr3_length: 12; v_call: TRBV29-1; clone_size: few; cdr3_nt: TGCAGCGTTGAATCGGGGCCAGGGACCCAGTACTTC; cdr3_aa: CSVESGPGTQYF
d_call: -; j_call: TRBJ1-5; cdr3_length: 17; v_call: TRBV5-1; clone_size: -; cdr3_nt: TGCGCCAGCAGCTTGGGCCGCAGATCTTATAGCAATCAGCCCCAGCATTTT; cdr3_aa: CASSLGRRSYSNQPQHF
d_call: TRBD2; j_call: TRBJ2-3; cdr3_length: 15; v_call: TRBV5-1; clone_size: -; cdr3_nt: TGCGCCAGCAGCTTGGAGGGAGGGCCTGGAGATACGCAGTATTTT; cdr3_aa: CASSLEGGPGDTQYF
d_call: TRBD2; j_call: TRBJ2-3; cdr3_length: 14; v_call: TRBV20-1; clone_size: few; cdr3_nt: TGCAGTGCCGATGGGACTAGCAGCACAGATACGCAGTATTTT; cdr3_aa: CSADGTSSTDTQYF
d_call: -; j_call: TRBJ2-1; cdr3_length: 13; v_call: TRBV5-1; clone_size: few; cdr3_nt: TGCGCCAGCAGCTTCGGGGGGCCCGGCGAGCAGTTCTTC; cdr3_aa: CASSFGGPGEQFF
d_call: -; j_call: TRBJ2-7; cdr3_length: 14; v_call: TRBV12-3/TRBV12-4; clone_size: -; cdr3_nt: TGTGCCAGCAGTCTAGCTCCGAGCTTTTACGAGCAGTACTTC; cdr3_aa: CASSLAPSFYEQYF
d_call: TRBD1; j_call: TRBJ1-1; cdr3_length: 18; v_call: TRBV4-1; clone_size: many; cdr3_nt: TGCGCCAGCAGCCAGTCCCGGGACAGGTCGCTTATGAACACTGAAGCTTTCTTT; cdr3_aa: CASSQSRDRSLMNTEAFF
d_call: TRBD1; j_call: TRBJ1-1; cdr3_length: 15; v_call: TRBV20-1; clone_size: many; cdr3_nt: TGCAGTGCTAGAGGTGGTCAGGGGGGCAACACTGAAGCTTTCTTT; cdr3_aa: CSARGGQGGNTEAFF
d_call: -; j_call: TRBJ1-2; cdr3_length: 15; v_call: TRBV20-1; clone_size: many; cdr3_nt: TGCAGTGCTAGAGATCCCCCGGGACATTACTATGGCTACACCTTC; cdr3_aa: CSARDPPGHYYGYTF
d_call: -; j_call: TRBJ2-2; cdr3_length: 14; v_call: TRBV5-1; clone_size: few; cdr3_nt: TGCGCCAGCAGCTTCCTGGGCAGAACCGGGGAGCTGTTTTTT; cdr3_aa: CASSFLGRTGELFF
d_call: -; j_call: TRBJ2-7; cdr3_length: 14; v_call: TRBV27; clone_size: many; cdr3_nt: TGTGCCAGCAGGCCCCCAGGGGTCTACTACGAGCAGTACTTC; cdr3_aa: CASRPPGVYYEQYF
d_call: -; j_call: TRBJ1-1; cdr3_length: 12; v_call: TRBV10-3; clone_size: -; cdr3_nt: TGTGCCATCAGTCAGATGAACACTGAAGCTTTCTTT; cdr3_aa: CAISQMNTEAFF
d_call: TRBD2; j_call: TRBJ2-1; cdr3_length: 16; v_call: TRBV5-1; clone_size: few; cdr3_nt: TGCGCCAGCAGCTTGGCCCCTAGCGGACCCCCCAATGAGCAGTTCTTC; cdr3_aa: CASSLAPSGPPNEQFF
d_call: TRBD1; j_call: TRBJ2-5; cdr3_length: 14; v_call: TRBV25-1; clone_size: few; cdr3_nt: TGTGCCAGCAGTGCGACAGGGGGGGTAGAGACCCAGTACTTC; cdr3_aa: CASSATGGVETQYF
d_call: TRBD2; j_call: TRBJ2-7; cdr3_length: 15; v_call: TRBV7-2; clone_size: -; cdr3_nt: TGTGCCAGCAGCTTAGAAGGACTAGCGTGGTACGAGCAGTACTTC; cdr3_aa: CASSLEGLAWYEQYF
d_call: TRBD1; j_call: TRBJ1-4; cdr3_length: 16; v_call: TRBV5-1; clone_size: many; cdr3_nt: TGCGCCAGCAGCTTGGGTCCCCCGACAGGGAGTGAAAAACTGTTTTTT; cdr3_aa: CASSLGPPTGSEKLFF
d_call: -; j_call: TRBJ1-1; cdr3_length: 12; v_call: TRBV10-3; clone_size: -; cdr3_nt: TGTGCCATCAGCAAATCGACATCTGAAGCTTTCTTT; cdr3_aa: CAISKSTSEAFF
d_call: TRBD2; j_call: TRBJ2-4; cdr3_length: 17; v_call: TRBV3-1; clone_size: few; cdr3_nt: TGTGCCAGCAGCGGGACTAGCGGGAGGCATGCCAAAAACATTCAGTACTTC; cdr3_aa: CASSGTSGRHAKNIQYF